Listed below are T cell receptor beta chains from one sample, sequenced in a study of T cell responses to AZD1222 COVID-19 vaccine. TCRdb's copy holds only in-frame clones and misses some; the assay was immunoSEQ multiplex PCR. In the table there are 150,000 to 200,000 clones, 85% to 95% of which are singletons. This material consisted of peripheral blood, taken on day 0 of AZD1222 vaccination. These receptors were collected from an adult in good health. Each CDR3 is given with its conserved first and last residue. Fields, in order: D gene, J gene, V gene, clone size, CDR3 protein, CDR3 DNA. D genes are given only for firm matches. Clone size appears in some rows only: once, few, many, or a class for an expanded clone.

NA | TRBJ1-2 | TRBV14 | once | CASSQFRRVYGYTF | TGTGCCAGCAGCCAATTCAGGAGGGTATATGGCTACACCTTC
NA | TRBJ1-1 | TRBV19 | NA | CASSGSITNTEAFF | TGTGCCAGTAGTGGCAGCATTACGAACACTGAAGCTTTCTTT
NA | TRBJ2-7 | TRBV7-8 | NA | CASSFNYYEQYF | TGTGCCAGCAGCTTTAACTACTACGAGCAGTACTTC
NA | TRBJ1-3 | TRBV28 | NA | CASSNGQTGNTIYF | TGTGCCAGCAGTAATGGACAGACTGGAAACACCATATATTTT
NA | TRBJ2-2 | TRBV7-2 | NA | CASSLGRGTGELFF | TGTGCCAGCAGCTTGGGCCGGGGAACCGGGGAGCTGTTTTTT
TRBD2 | TRBJ2-4 | TRBV7-2 | NA | CASSPGGASGVQYF | TGTGCCAGCAGCCCCGGGGGGGCTAGCGGTGTTCAGTACTTC
TRBD1 | TRBJ1-1 | TRBV27 | many | CASSRDRGTEAFF | TGTGCCAGCAGTAGAGACAGGGGCACTGAAGCTTTCTTT
TRBD2 | TRBJ2-5 | TRBV5-1 | medium-sized | CASNVDPGLGGTQYF | TGCGCCAGCAACGTCGATCCGGGACTAGGAGGGACCCAGTACTTC
NA | TRBJ2-2 | TRBV6-5 | NA | CASRLGISNTGELFF | TGTGCCAGCAGATTGGGGATCTCGAACACCGGGGAGCTGTTTTTT
NA | TRBJ1-2 | TRBV7-9 | NA | CASSPPGGGLYGYTF | TGTGCCAGCAGCCCCCCCGGGGGGGGGCTCTATGGCTACACCTTC
NA | TRBJ1-1 | TRBV7-9 | NA | CASSLVGALNTEAFF | TGTGCCAGCAGCTTAGTTGGGGCTCTGAACACTGAAGCTTTCTTT
TRBD1 | TRBJ1-2 | TRBV7-8 | NA | CASSSQDRAGYTF | TGTGCCAGCAGCTCACAGGACAGGGCGGGCTACACCTTC
TRBD1 | TRBJ1-1 | TRBV2 | NA | CASSKYGTGEFGEAFF | TGTGCCAGCAGTAAATACGGGACAGGGGAGTTCGGTGAAGCTTTCTTT
NA | TRBJ1-5 | TRBV27 | NA | CASSSRRGGTYQPQHF | TGTGCCAGCAGTTCCCGGCGAGGGGGTACATATCAGCCCCAGCATTTT
NA | TRBJ2-2 | TRBV27 | once | CASSLEGSTTGELFF | TGTGCCAGCAGTTTAGAGGGGAGTACCACCGGGGAGCTGTTTTTT
TRBD1 | TRBJ1-4 | TRBV19 | NA | CASSPLPGTANEKLFF | TGTGCCAGTAGTCCTCTACCCGGGACAGCTAATGAAAAACTGTTTTTT
NA | TRBJ2-1 | TRBV11-3 | NA | CASSLGLPSLNEQFF | TGTGCCAGCAGCCTGGGACTCCCCTCCCTCAATGAGCAGTTCTTC
NA | TRBJ2-3 | TRBV5-6 | NA | CASSLRSGAISTDTQYF | TGTGCCAGCAGCTTGAGATCGGGGGCGATTAGTACAGATACGCAGTATTTT
TRBD2 | TRBJ2-2 | TRBV7-2 | NA | CASSPGTRRSELFF | TGTGCCAGCAGCCCCGGGACTAGGAGGAGTGAGCTGTTTTTT
TRBD2 | TRBJ2-1 | TRBV5-1 | NA | CASSLVSSGASYNEQFF | TGCGCCAGCAGCTTGGTGTCTAGCGGGGCCTCCTACAATGAGCAGTTCTTC
TRBD2 | TRBJ2-1 | TRBV10-3 | NA | CAISVKAGESRQFF | TGTGCCATCAGTGTTAAAGCGGGGGAGTCGCGGCAGTTCTTC
TRBD2 | TRBJ2-7 | TRBV4-1 | NA | CASSHERGLVRYEQYF | TGCGCCAGCAGCCATGAAAGGGGACTAGTTCGCTACGAGCAGTACTTC
TRBD1 | TRBJ2-1 | TRBV5-1 | NA | CASSLRQGAGGEQFF | TGCGCCAGCAGCTTGAGGCAGGGGGCAGGTGGAGAGCAGTTCTTC
NA | TRBJ2-1 | TRBV14 | NA | CASSQEERPFYNEQFF | TGTGCCAGCAGCCAAGAAGAGCGGCCATTTTACAATGAGCAGTTCTTC
TRBD2 | TRBJ2-3 | TRBV11-2 | NA | CASSLAELAGVQDTQYF | TGTGCCAGCAGCTTAGCTGAGTTAGCGGGAGTACAGGATACGCAGTATTTT
NA | TRBJ1-1 | TRBV5-1 | NA | CASAAATEAFF | TGCGCCAGCGCAGCTGCCACTGAAGCTTTCTTT
NA | TRBJ2-5 | TRBV5-1 | NA | CASSLGGKEETQYF | TGCGCCAGCAGCTTGGGTGGAAAGGAGGAGACCCAGTACTTC
NA | TRBJ1-2 | TRBV6-1 | NA | CASSDVSGLRLYGYTF | TGTGCCAGCAGTGATGTTTCGGGACTGCGACTCTATGGCTACACCTTC
TRBD2 | TRBJ2-1 | TRBV24-1 | NA | CATAGERDADEQFF | TGTGCCACCGCAGGCGAGCGGGACGCCGATGAGCAGTTCTTC
TRBD1 | TRBJ1-1 | TRBV4-2 | NA | CASSPGQQNTEAFF | TGTGCCAGCAGCCCGGGACAGCAGAACACTGAAGCTTTCTTT
TRBD1 | TRBJ2-5 | TRBV19 | NA | CASSGTGETQYF | TGTGCCAGTAGTGGGACAGGGGAGACCCAGTACTTC
NA | TRBJ1-3 | TRBV5-1 | NA | CASSSAPLGGAGNTIYF | TGCGCCAGCAGCTCCGCTCCGTTGGGGGGGGCTGGAAACACCATATATTTT
TRBD1 | TRBJ1-4 | TRBV3-1/TRBV3-2 | NA | CASSPYRTGGNEKLFF | TGTGCCAGCAGCCCATACCGGACAGGGGGAAATGAAAAACTGTTTTTT
NA | TRBJ2-5 | TRBV6-5 | NA | CASSYAWDNQETQYF | TGTGCCAGCAGTTACGCCTGGGACAACCAAGAGACCCAGTACTTC
NA | TRBJ2-3 | TRBV5-1 | NA | CASSHPDLADTQYF | TGCGCCAGCAGTCACCCCGACTTGGCGGATACGCAGTATTTT
TRBD1 | TRBJ1-1 | TRBV29-1 | NA | CSVPTGTEAFF | TGCAGCGTTCCGACAGGGACTGAAGCTTTCTTT
NA | TRBJ1-1 | TRBV9 | NA | CASSVEVNTEAFF | TGTGCCAGCAGCGTAGAGGTGAACACTGAAGCTTTCTTT
TRBD1 | TRBJ1-5 | TRBV30 | NA | CAWSFGQGNQPQHF | TGTGCCTGGAGCTTCGGACAGGGGAATCAGCCCCAGCATTTT
NA | TRBJ1-1 | TRBV6-2/TRBV6-3 | NA | CASSSGQIEAFF | TGTGCCAGCAGTTCCGGACAGATTGAAGCTTTCTTT
TRBD1 | TRBJ1-6 | TRBV19 | NA | CASSSIGQANSPLHF | TGTGCCAGTAGCTCCATTGGACAGGCAAATTCACCCCTCCACTTT
TRBD1 | TRBJ1-4 | TRBV5-6 | once | CASSIGQGVVNEKLFF | TGTGCCAGCAGCATAGGACAGGGGGTGGTTAATGAAAAACTGTTTTTT
NA | TRBJ1-1 | TRBV7-8 | medium-sized | CASSRVGTEAFF | TGTGCCAGCAGCCGGGTTGGCACTGAAGCTTTCTTT
NA | TRBJ1-1 | TRBV6-5 | NA | CASIGRGGGNTEAFF | TGTGCCAGCATAGGGCGCGGGGGCGGGAACACTGAAGCTTTCTTT
NA | TRBJ2-3 | TRBV6-4 | NA | CASSGQPYDTQYF | TGTGCCAGTTCCGGGCAACCTTACGATACGCAGTATTTT
NA | TRBJ1-6 | TRBV27 | NA | CASTDNSPGHYNSPLHF | TGTGCCAGCACCGACAACAGCCCAGGACACTATAATTCACCCCTCCACTTT
NA | TRBJ2-1 | TRBV24-1 | NA | CATSDSPKMGPVYNEQFF | TGTGCCACCAGTGATTCGCCAAAGATGGGCCCCGTATACAATGAGCAGTTCTTC
TRBD1 | TRBJ2-5 | TRBV7-2 | NA | CASSITGGLWETQYF | TGTGCCAGCAGCATCACAGGGGGCTTGTGGGAGACCCAGTACTTC
NA | TRBJ1-3 | TRBV7-9 | NA | CASSLNGVMTGNTIYF | TGTGCCAGCAGCCTCAATGGGGTAATGACTGGAAACACCATATATTTT
NA | TRBJ1-1 | TRBV10-3 | NA | CATAGGTEAFF | TGTGCCACCGCGGGGGGAACTGAAGCTTTCTTT
TRBD2 | TRBJ2-3 | TRBV7-3 | NA | CASSLFGGRGTDTQYF | TGTGCCAGCAGCTTATTTGGGGGGAGGGGCACAGATACGCAGTATTTT
NA | TRBJ1-2 | TRBV15 | once | CATSRLNGYTF | TGTGCCACCAGCAGACTTAATGGCTACACCTTC
NA | TRBJ1-1 | TRBV29-1 | NA | CSVAGKMNTEAFF | TGCAGCGTCGCAGGGAAAATGAACACTGAAGCTTTCTTT
NA | TRBJ2-5 | TRBV11-2 | NA | CASSTPSGGASEKTQYF | TGTGCCAGCAGCACCCCCAGTGGGGGGGCTTCTGAGAAGACCCAGTACTTC
NA | TRBJ2-1 | TRBV13 | NA | CASSLKTFVASEQFF | TGTGCCAGCAGCTTAAAGACCTTTGTTGCGTCTGAGCAGTTCTTC
NA | TRBJ1-1 | TRBV27 | once | CASSLLGLKGEAFF | TGTGCCAGCAGTTTATTAGGCTTGAAGGGGGAAGCTTTCTTT
NA | TRBJ1-4 | TRBV30 | NA | CALTDLRGEKLFF | TGTGCTTTAACGGACCTAAGGGGGGAAAAACTGTTTTTT
NA | TRBJ2-1 | TRBV2 | NA | CASSGPGANNEQFF | TGTGCCAGCAGTGGTCCAGGGGCGAACAATGAGCAGTTCTTC
TRBD2 | TRBJ2-3 | TRBV9 | NA | CASSVVAGGTDTQYF | TGTGCCAGCAGCGTAGTAGCGGGGGGCACAGATACGCAGTATTTT
NA | TRBJ1-1 | TRBV2 | NA | CASSEIEGPTEAFF | TGTGCCAGCAGTGAAATAGAGGGGCCCACTGAAGCTTTCTTT
NA | TRBJ1-2 | TRBV10-3 | NA | CAISEGGGYGYTF | TGTGCCATCAGTGAGGGGGGAGGCTATGGCTACACCTTC